This T cell receptor beta chain appears in the sequencing data of a study of identical twins. Study-wide results and limits: Out-of-frame alpha sequences shared between twins exhibited an excess of low generation probability. With abundant cord blood beta clonotypes, insertions were fewer; memory repertoires showed no such pattern.

Details on this clonotype: Its antigen is currently unknown.

Each CDR3 protein gets one entry after TCRdb re-called the 5' RACE reads with MiXCR. Of approximately 1.8 million distinct CDR3 sequences listed, less than 35% are singletons. This CDR3 is built from 17 residues. Unmatched junction bases numbered 8, after V lost 2 bases and J lost 2 bases. Germline V CDR1 and CDR2: SGHRS, YFSETQ. The sample taken for sequencing was cord blood. The chain employs TRBV5-1 and TRBJ2-3; 10 bases line up with TRBD2. This receptor was taken from a newborn girl in good health. DNA of the CDR3: TGCGCCAGCAGCTTCGGGCTAGCGGGGGCCCTCACAGATACGCAGTATTTT. Its protein is CASSFGLAGALTDTQYF.